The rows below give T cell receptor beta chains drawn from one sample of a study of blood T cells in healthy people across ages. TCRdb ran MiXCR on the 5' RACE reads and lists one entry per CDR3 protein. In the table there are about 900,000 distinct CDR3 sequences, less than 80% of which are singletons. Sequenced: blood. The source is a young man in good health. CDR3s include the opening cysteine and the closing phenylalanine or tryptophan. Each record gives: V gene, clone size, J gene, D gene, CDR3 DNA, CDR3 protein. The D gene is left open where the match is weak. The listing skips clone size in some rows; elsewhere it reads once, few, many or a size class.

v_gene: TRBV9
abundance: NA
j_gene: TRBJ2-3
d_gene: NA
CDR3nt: TGTGCCAGCAGCCGAACGTACTCTGGCACGGGAACGCAGTATTTT
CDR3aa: CASSRTYSGTGTQYF

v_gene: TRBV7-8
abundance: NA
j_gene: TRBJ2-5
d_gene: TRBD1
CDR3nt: TGTGCCAGCAGCTTAGTGGGACAGGGGGCAGGGGAGACCCAGTACTTC
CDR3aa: CASSLVGQGAGETQYF

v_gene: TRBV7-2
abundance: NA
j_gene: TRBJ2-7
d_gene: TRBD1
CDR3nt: TGTGCCAGCAGCGACCGGGACAGGGGGCCGAGCGAGCAGTACTTC
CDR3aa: CASSDRDRGPSEQYF

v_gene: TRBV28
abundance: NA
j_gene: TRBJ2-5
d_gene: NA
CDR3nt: TGTGCCATCAGTAAGGGGGGGGTAGAGACCCAGTACTTC
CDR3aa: CAISKGGVETQYF

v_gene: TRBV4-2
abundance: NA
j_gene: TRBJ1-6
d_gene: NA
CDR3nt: TGTGCCAGCAGCCAAGATGTGGGGACTAATTCACCCCTCCACTTT
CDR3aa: CASSQDVGTNSPLHF

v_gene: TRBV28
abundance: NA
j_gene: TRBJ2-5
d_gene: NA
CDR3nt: TGTGCCACCACAGGGTACCAAGAGACCCAGTACTTC
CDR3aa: CATTGYQETQYF

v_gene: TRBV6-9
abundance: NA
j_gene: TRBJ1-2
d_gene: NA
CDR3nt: TGTGCCATCCTCCGGGCCCGAAGGCCCTATGGCTACACCTTC
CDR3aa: CAILRARRPYGYTF

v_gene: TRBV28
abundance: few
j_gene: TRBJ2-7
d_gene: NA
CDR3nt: TGTGCCAGCAGTTCTACGGGGAAGGAGCAGTACTTC
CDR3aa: CASSSTGKEQYF

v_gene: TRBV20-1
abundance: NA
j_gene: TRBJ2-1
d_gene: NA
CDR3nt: TGCAGTGCTAGACCCCGGGGGTTCTCCTACAATGAGCAGTTCTTC
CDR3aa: CSARPRGFSYNEQFF

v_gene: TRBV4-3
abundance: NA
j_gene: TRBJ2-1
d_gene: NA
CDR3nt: TGCGCCAGCAGCCAAGAGGTCGGAGCTTTCGATGAGCAGTTCTTC
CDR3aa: CASSQEVGAFDEQFF

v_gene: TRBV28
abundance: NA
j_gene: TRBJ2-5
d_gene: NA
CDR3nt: TGTGCCAGCAGATTCAACAATGAGCAGTACTTC
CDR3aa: CASRFNNEQYF

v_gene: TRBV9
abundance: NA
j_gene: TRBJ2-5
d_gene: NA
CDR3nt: TGTGCCAGCAGCGTGGGTGCGGGGGCAATGGAGACCCAGTACTTC
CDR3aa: CASSVGAGAMETQYF